This paragraph reports one TCR beta chain. What it binds is unknown. The CDR3 contains 15 residues. Germline trimming cut 4 bases from V and 5 bases from J; bases unmatched to any gene: 7. Germline V gene lookup returns CDR1 LNHNV and CDR2 YYDKDF (reference sequence). These donors, healthy bone marrow donors, were studied. This record belongs to a study of cytomegalovirus exposure and HLA in healthy donors. Study-wide results and limits: Later on, analysis showed that most CMV-associated TCR beta chains appeared to be HLA-restricted. The availability of immune exposure information extended only to CMV serostatus. An analysis done earlier found most TCR beta V segments productive about 90% or about 30% of the time.

In the PCR, 60 Vbeta and 13 Jbeta primers were used. Clones were read by immunoSEQ multiplex PCR, and TCRdb kept only the in-frame ones, dropping some. The data include almost 45,000 clones; the top ten clones carry 7.5% to 9%. This TCR derives from a male donor in good health and CMV-seronegative. V is TRBV15 and J is TRBJ2-3, with 9 bases lining up with TRBD1. The material sequenced was PBMCs. The CDR3 protein is CATSIRTGVGDTQYF. Written as DNA, the CDR3 is TGTGCCACCAGCATCCGGACAGGGGTAGGAGATACGCAGTATTTT.